The 6 T cell receptor beta chains reported below all come from one sample, sequenced in a study of T cell responses to AZD1222 COVID-19 vaccine. The repertoire was sequenced with immunoSEQ multiplex PCR; TCRdb's copy has only in-frame clones and lacks some. The table has under 200,000 clones, under 95% seen once. Material: peripheral blood, obtained 28 days after the second AZD1222 dose. These receptors came from an adult who received the AZD1222 COVID-19 vaccine.

The J gene is TRBJ1-3, the V gene TRBV19; D remains unclear. CDR3 length equals 15 residues. V lost 4 bases and J 1 base, leaving 11 bases between the germline ends. Germline assignment: CDR1 LNHDA and CDR2 SQIVND (reference sequence). CDR3 sequence: CASSTRVRSGNTIYF. The CDR3 DNA reads as TGTGCCAGTAGTACCCGGGTGAGGTCTGGAAACACCATATATTTT.

The rearrangement joins TRBV25-1 to TRBJ2-7; 10 nucleotides agree with TRBD1. J was trimmed by 3 bases and V by 5 bases; bases with no gene match: 1. Germline loops: CDR1 MGHDK, CDR2 SYGVNS. This CDR3 has 13 residues. DNA for the CDR3: TGTGCCAGCAGTCGGACAGGGGGCTACGAGCAGTACTTC. It translates to CASSRTGGYEQYF.

CDR3 DNA sequence: TGTGCCAGCAGTTCGCGGTCGGTCTATGGCTACACCTTC. Its translation is CASSSRSVYGYTF. The gene calls are TRBV28 and TRBJ1-2, with D uncertain. The CDR3 totals 13 residues. The germline V gene encodes CDR1 MDHEN and CDR2 SYDVKM. V dropped 4 bases and J dropped 4 bases, with 10 bases sitting between them.

This chain joins TRBV23-1 and TRBJ1-2; D gene unclear. TRBV23-1 is an ORF for which the function is uncertain. There are 12 residues in the CDR3. Trimming took 4 bases from V and 4 from J, leaving 7 bases between them. The CDR3 reads CASSPSSYGYTF. The CDR3, as DNA: TGCGCCAGCAGTCCGAGTAGCTATGGCTACACCTTC.

J is TRBJ1-2 and V is TRBV5-4; no firm D call. Germline lookup yields CDR1 SGHNT and CDR2 YYREEE (reference sequence). Deletions cut 0 bases from V and 1 base from J, with 7 bases between. This CDR3 spans 14 amino acids. Here the CDR3 reads CASSLAGVNYGYTF. In DNA form, the CDR3 reads TGTGCCAGCAGCTTGGCCGGGGTTAACTATGGCTACACCTTC.

This clone appeared once. The rearrangement links TRBV9 to TRBJ2-5, with D maybe TRBD1 (6 bases). The germline V gene encodes CDR1 SGDLS and CDR2 YYNGEE. V dropped 0 bases and J dropped 5 bases, with 14 bases sitting between them. The CDR3 sequence is 15 residues long. CDR3 in amino acids: CASSVATGPIETQYF. The CDR3 DNA reads TGTGCCAGCAGCGTAGCTACAGGGCCAATTGAGACCCAGTACTTC.